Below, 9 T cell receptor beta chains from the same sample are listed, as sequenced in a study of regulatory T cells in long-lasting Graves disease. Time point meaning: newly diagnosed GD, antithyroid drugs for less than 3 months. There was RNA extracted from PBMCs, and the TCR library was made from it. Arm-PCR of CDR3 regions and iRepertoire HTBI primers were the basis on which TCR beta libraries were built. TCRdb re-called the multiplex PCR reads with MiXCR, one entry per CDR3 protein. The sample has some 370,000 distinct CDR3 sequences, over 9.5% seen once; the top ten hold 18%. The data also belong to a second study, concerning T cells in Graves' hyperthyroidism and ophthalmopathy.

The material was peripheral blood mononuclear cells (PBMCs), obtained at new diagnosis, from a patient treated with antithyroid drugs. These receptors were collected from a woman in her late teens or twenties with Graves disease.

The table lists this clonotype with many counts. CDR3 DNA sequence: TGTGCCAGCAGCACAGGGGGCAGGGGCTACGAGCAGTACTTC. Translation gives CASSTGGRGYEQYF. The chain is built from TRBV7-3 and TRBJ2-7; 9 nucleotides line up with TRBD1. The V and J ends lost 5 bases and 3 bases, in that order; junction bases with no gene match: 5. Germline V gene lookup returns CDR1 SGHTA and CDR2 FQGTGA. The CDR3 spans 14 residues.

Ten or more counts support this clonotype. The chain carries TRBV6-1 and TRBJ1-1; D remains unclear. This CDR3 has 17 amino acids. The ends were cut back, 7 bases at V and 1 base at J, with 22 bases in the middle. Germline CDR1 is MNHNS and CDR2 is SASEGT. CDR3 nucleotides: TGTGCCAGCATAGGGCCAGGAGACCGCACGTCGAACACTGAAGCTTTCTTT. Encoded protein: CASIGPGDRTSNTEAFF.

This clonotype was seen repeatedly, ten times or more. The CDR3 bases are TGTGCCTGGACCTTTGGGCCAAATGAAAAACTGTTTTTT. Its protein is CAWTFGPNEKLFF. The rearrangement links TRBV30 to TRBJ1-4; no clear D gene. V lost 4 bases and J lost 5, with 11 bases in between. Germline values: CDR1 GTSNPN, CDR2 SVGIG (reference sequence). The CDR3 is 13 amino acids.

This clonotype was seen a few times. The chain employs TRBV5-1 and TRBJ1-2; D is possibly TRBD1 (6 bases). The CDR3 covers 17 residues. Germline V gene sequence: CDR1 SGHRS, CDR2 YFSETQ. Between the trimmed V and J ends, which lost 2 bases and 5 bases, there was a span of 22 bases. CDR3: CASSLTGGRSSEYGYTF. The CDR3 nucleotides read TGCGCCAGCAGCTTAACGGGGGGCCGATCTTCGGAATATGGCTACACCTTC.

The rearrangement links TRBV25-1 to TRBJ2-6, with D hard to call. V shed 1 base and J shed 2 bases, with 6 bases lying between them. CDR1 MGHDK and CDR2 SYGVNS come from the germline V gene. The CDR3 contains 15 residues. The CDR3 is CASSESLTGANVLTF. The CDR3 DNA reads TGTGCCAGCAGTGAATCCCTAACTGGGGCCAACGTCCTGACTTTC.

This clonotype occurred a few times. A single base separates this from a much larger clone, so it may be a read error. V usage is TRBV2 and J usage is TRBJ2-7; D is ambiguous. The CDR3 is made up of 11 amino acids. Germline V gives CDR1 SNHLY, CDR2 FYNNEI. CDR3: CTSSEMESQYF. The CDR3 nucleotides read TGTACCAGCAGTGAAATGGAGTCGCAGTACTTC.

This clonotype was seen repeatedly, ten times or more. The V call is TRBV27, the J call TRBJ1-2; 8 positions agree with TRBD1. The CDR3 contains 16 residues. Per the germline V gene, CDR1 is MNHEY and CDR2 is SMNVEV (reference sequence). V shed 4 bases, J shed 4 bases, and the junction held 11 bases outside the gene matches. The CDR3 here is CASSSPSRDRSYGYTF. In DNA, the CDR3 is TGTGCCAGCAGTTCCCCGAGCCGGGACAGGAGCTATGGCTACACCTTC.

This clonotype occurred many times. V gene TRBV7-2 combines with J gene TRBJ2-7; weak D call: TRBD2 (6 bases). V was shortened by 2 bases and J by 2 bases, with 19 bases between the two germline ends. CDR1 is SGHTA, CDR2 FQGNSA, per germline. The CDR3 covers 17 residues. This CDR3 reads CASSLYGGGNSAYEQYF. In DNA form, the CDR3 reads TGTGCCAGCAGCTTATATGGTGGAGGGAATTCAGCCTACGAGCAGTACTTC.

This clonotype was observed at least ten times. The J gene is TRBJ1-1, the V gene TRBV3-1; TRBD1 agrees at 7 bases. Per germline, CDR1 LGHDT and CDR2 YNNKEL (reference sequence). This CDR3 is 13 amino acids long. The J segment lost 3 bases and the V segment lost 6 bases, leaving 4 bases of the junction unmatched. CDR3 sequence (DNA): TGTGCCAGCAGTTTCGACAGGGACACTGAAGCTTTCTTT. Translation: CASSFDRDTEAFF.